The clone carrying this T cell receptor beta chain is labeled medium-sized. Its antigen is undetermined. TCR beta CDR3 regions were amplified from RNA transcripts. A first-round RT-PCR used HTBI primers, followed by a second-round multiplex PCR. TCRdb re-derived calls from the multiplex PCR reads in MiXCR, one entry per CDR3 protein. The sample carries more than 45,000 distinct CDR3 sequences, 50% recorded once. The CDR3 loop spans 16 amino acids. Germline values: CDR1 KGHDR, CDR2 SFDVKD. Trimming took 4 bases from V and 3 from J; bases not matched to a gene: 4. These data come from a study of Graves' ophthalmopathy and Graves' hyperthyroidism. Study findings and constraints: Most expanded clonotypes from thyroid (those above 0.001 frequency) were also found in blood.

The chain joins TRBV24-1 to TRBJ2-1; 11 positions match TRBD2. The clonotype comes from an adult man with Graves' ophthalmopathy. Sequenced material: peripheral blood. DNA of the CDR3: TGTGCCACCAGTGACAGGACTAGCGGGTTCTACAATGAGCAGTTCTTC. Amino acid sequence: CATSDRTSGFYNEQFF.